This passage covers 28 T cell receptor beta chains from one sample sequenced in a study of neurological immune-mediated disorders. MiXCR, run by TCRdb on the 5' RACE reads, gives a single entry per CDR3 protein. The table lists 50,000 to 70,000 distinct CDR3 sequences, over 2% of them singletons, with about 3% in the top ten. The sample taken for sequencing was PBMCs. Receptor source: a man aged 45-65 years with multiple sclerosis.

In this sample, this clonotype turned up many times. CDR3 in amino acids: CASSLVGGGDEQYF. In DNA form, the CDR3 reads TGCGCCAGCAGCTTGGTTGGGGGTGGCGACGAGCAGTACTTC. The rearrangement joins TRBV5-1 to TRBJ2-7; perhaps D is TRBD1 or TRBD2 (5 bases each). The ends were cut back, 0 bases at V and 5 bases at J, with 12 bases in the middle. Germline lookup yields CDR1 SGHRS and CDR2 YFSETQ. The CDR3 loop spans 14 amino acids.

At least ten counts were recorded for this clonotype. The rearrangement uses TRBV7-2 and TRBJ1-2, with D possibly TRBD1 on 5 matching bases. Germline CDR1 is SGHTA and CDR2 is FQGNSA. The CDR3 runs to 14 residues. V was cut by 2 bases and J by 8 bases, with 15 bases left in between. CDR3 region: CASSLNQGEEGYTF. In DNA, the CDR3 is TGTGCCAGCAGCTTAAATCAAGGGGAAGAAGGCTACACCTTC. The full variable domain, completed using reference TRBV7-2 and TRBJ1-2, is GAGVSQSPSNKVTEKGKDVELRCDPISGHTALYWYRQSLGQGLEFLIYFQGNSAPDKSGLPSDRFSAERTGGSVSTLTIQRTQQEDSAVYLCASSLNQGEEGYTFGSGTRLTVV.

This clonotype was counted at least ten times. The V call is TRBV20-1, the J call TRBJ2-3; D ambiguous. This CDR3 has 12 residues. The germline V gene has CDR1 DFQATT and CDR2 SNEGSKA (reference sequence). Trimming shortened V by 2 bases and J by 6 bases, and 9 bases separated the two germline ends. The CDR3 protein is CSARQAADTQYF. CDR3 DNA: TGCAGTGCTAGACAGGCGGCCGATACGCAGTATTTT.

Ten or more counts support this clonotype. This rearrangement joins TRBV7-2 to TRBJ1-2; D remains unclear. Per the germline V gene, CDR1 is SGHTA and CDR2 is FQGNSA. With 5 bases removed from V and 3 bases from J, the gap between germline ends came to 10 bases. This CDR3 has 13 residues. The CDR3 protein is CASSVGVDYGYTF. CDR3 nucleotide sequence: TGTGCCAGCAGCGTAGGAGTGGACTATGGCTACACCTTC.

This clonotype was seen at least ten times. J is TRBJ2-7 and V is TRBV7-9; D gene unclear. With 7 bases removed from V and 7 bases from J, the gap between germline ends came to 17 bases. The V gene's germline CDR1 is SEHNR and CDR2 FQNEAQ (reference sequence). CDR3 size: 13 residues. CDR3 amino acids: CASTPTSVGEQYF. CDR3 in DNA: TGTGCCAGCACCCCAACCTCGGTCGGGGAGCAGTACTTC.

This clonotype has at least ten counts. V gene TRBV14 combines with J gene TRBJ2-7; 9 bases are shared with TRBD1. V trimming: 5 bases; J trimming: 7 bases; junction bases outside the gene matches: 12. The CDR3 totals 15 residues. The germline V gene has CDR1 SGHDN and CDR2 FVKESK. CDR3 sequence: CASSFGGTGYREQYF. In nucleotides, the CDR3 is TGTGCCAGCAGCTTCGGAGGGACAGGGTATCGGGAGCAGTACTTC.

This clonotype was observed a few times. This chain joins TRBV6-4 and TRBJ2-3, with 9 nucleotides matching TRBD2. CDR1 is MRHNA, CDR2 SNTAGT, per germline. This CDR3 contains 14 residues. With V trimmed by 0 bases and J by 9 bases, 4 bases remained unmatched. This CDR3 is CASSDSAGGRTQYF. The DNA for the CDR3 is TGTGCCAGCAGTGACTCAGCGGGGGGTCGGACGCAGTATTTT.

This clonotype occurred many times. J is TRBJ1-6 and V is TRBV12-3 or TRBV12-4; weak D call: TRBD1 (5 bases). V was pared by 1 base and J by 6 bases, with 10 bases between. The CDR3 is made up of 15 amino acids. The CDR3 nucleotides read TGTGCCAGCAGTTTAGTTGGGGGGGGTAATTCACCCCTCCACTTT. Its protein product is CASSLVGGGNSPLHF.

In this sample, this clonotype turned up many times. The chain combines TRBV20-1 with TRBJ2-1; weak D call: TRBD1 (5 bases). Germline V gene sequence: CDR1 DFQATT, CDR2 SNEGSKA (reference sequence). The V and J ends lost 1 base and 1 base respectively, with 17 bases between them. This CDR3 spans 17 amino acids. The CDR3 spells CSARVAMAGRSYNEQFF. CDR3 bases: TGCAGTGCTAGAGTGGCCATGGCAGGGCGATCCTACAATGAGCAGTTCTTC.

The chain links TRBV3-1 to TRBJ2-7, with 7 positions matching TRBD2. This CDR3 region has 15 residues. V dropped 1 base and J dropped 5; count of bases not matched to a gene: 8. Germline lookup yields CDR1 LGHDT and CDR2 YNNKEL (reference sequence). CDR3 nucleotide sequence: TGTGCCAGCAGCCAAGCGGGGGGACGGAGCGACGAGCAGTACTTC. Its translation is CASSQAGGRSDEQYF.

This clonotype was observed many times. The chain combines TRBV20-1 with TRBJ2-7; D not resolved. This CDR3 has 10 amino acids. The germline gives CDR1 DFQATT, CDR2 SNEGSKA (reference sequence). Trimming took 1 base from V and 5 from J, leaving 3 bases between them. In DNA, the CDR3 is TGCAGTGCTAGAGCCCACGAGCAGTACTTC. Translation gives CSARAHEQYF.

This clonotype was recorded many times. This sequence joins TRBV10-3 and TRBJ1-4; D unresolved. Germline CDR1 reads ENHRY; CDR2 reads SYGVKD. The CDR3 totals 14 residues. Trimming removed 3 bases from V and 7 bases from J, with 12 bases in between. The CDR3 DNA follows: TGTGCCATCAGTGAAGGCCCGGGCGCTGAAAAACTGTTTTTT. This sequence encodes CAISEGPGAEKLFF.

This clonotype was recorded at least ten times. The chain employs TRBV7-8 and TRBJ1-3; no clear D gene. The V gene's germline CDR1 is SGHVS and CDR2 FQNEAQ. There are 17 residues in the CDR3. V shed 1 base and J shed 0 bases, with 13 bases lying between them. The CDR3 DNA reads TGTGCCAGCAGCTTAGTTTCGCGACCGTCCTCTGGAAACACCATATATTTT. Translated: CASSLVSRPSSGNTIYF. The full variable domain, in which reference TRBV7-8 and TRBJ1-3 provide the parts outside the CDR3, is GAGVSQSPRYKVAKRGQDVALRCDPISGHVSLFWYQQALGQGPEFLTYFQNEAQLDKSGLPSDRFFAERPEGSVSTLKIQRTQQEDSAVYLCASSLVSRPSSGNTIYFGEGSWLTVV.

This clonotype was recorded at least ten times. CDR3 region: CASSLEGTGSSYNSPLHF. In DNA, the CDR3 is TGTGCCAGCAGCTTAGAGGGGACAGGGAGCTCCTATAATTCACCCCTCCACTTT. The chain employs TRBV7-8 and TRBJ1-6, with 9 bases aligning to TRBD1. The V and J ends lost 1 base and 0 bases, in that order; junction bases with no gene match: 4. The germline CDR1 and CDR2 sequences are SGHVS and FQNEAQ. The CDR3 runs 18 residues.

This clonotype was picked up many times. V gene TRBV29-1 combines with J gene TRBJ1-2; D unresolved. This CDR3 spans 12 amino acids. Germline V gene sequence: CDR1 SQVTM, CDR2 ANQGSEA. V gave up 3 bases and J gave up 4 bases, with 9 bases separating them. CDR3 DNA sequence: TGCAGCGTTGAGGGCGACGCCTATGGCTACACCTTC. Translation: CSVEGDAYGYTF.

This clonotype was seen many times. CDR3 DNA: TGCAGTGCTAGAGAAGGCGGGGTCCTGAACTCCTACGAGCAGTACTTC. Its translation is CSAREGGVLNSYEQYF. This chain joins TRBV20-1 and TRBJ2-7; D perhaps matches TRBD2 (6 bases). Trimming took off 0 bases at V and 0 bases at J, with 15 bases between the two ends. The CDR3 runs 16 residues. Germline V gene data show CDR1 as DFQATT and CDR2 as SNEGSKA (reference sequence).

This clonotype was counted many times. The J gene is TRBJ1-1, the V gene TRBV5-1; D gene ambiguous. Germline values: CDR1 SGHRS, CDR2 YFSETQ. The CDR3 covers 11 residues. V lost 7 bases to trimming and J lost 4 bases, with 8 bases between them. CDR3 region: CASATGTEAFF. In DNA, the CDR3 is TGCGCCAGCGCTACGGGCACTGAAGCTTTCTTT.

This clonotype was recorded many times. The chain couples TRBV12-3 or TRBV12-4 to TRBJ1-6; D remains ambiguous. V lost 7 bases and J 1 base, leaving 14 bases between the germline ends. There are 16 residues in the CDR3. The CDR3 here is CASIQRVGSYNSPLHF. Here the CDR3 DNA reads TGTGCCAGCATCCAAAGGGTGGGGTCCTATAATTCACCCCTCCACTTT.

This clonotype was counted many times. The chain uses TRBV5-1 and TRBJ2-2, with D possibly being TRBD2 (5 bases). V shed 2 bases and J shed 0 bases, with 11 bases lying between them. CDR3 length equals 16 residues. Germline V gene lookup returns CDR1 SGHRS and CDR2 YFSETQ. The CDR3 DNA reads TGCGCCAGCAGCTTTGCTCCGGGAACGAACACCGGGGAGCTGTTTTTT. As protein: CASSFAPGTNTGELFF.

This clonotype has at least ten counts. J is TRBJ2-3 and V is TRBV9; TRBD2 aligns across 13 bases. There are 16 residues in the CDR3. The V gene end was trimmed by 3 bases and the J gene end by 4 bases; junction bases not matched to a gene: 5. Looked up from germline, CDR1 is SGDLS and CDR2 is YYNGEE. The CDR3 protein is CASSGPLAGGPDTQYF. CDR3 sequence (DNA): TGTGCCAGCAGCGGACCACTAGCGGGGGGGCCAGATACGCAGTATTTT.

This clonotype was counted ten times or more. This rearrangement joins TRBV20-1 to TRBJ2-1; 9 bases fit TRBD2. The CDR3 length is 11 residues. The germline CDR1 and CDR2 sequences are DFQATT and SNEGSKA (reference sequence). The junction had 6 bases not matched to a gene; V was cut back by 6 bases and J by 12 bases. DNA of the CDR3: TGCAGTGCCCCCTTAGCGGGGGCGCAGTTCTTC. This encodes CSAPLAGAQFF.

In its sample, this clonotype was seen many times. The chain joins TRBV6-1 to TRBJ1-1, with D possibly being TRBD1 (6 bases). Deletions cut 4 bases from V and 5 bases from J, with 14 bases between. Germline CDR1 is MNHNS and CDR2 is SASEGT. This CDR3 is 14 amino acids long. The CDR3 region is CASSVEGGGTEAFF. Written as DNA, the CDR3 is TGTGCCAGCAGTGTTGAGGGGGGCGGGACTGAAGCTTTCTTT.

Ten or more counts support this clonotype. Here the CDR3 reads CASSPTTRVDEQFF. The CDR3 DNA is TGTGCCAGCAGCCCCACGACTAGAGTCGATGAGCAGTTCTTC. V gene TRBV9 combines with J gene TRBJ2-1; the D gene is possibly TRBD2 (6 bases). This CDR3 has 14 amino acids. Trimming took 4 bases from V and 8 from J, leaving 16 bases between them. Germline V gene lookup returns CDR1 SGDLS and CDR2 YYNGEE.

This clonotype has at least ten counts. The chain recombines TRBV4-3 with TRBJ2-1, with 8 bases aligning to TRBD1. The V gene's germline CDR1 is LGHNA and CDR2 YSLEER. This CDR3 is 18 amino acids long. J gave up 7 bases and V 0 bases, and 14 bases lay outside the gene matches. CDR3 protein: CASSQDPETGVGRNEQFF. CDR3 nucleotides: TGCGCCAGCAGCCAAGATCCCGAGACAGGGGTAGGGAGGAATGAGCAGTTCTTC.

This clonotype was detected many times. CDR3 nucleotides: TGTGCCAGCAGGCAGACCTGGCCCTCCTACGAGCAGTACTTC. Its protein is CASRQTWPSYEQYF. This chain links TRBV28 with TRBJ2-7; D ambiguous. This CDR3 contains 14 residues. Looked up from germline, CDR1 is MDHEN and CDR2 is SYDVKM. Trimming removed 6 bases at V and 0 bases at J, with 12 bases between.

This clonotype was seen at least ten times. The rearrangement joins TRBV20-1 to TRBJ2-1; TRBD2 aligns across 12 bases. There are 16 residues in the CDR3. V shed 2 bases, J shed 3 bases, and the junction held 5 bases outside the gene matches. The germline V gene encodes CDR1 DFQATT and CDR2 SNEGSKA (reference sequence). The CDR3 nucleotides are TGCAGTGCTAGACCAAGACTAGCGGGGGACTACAATGAGCAGTTCTTC. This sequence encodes CSARPRLAGDYNEQFF.

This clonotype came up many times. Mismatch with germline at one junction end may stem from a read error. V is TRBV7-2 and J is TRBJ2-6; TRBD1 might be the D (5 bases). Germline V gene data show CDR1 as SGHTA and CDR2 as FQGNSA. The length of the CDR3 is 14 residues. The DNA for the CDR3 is TGTGCCAGCAACTTAGGGGTTGGGGCCAACGTCCTGACTTTC. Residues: CASNLGVGANVLTF.

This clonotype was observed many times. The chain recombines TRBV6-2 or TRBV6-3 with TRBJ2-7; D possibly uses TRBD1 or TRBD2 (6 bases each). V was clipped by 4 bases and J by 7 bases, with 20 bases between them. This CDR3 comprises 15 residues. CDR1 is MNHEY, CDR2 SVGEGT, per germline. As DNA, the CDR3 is TGTGCCAGCAGTTTGATCGCCGGGGGCCCAGGGGAGCAGTACTTC. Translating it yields CASSLIAGGPGEQYF.